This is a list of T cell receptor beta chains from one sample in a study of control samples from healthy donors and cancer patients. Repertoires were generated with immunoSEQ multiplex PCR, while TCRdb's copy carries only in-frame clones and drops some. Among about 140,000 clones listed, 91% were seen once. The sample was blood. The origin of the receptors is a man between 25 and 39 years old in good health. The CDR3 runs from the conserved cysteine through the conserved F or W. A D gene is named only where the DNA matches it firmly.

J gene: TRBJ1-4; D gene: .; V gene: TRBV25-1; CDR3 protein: CASSADGPNEKLFF; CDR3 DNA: TGTGCCAGCAGTGCCGACGGACCCAATGAAAAACTGTTTTTT
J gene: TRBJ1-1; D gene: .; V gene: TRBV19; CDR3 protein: CASSIGEENTEAFF; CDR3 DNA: TGTGCCAGTAGTATTGGGGAGGAGAACACTGAAGCTTTCTTT
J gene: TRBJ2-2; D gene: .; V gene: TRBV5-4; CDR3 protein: CASSVRGLNHGELFF; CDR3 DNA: TGTGCCAGCAGCGTGCGCGGATTGAATCACGGGGAGCTGTTTTTT
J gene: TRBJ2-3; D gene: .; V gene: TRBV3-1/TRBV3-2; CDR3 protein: CASSPRTRAGDTQYF; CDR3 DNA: TGTGCCAGCAGCCCCCGTACGAGGGCGGGGGATACGCAGTATTTT
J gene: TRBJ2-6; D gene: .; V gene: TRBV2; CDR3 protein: CASIQDPRPGANVLTF; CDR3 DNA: TGTGCCAGCATCCAGGACCCTCGTCCTGGGGCCAACGTCCTGACTTTC
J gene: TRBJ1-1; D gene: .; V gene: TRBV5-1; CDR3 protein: CASSPLGYGPTEAFF; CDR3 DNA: TGCGCCAGCAGCCCCCTGGGGTACGGACCCACTGAAGCTTTCTTT
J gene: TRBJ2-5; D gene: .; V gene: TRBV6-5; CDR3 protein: CASSYGLQETQYF; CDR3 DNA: TGTGCCAGCAGTTACGGCCTCCAAGAGACCCAGTACTTC
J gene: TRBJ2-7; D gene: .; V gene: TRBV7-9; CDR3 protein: CASSLEVRAQQYF; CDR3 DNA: TGTGCCAGCAGCTTAGAGGTGCGGGCCCAGCAGTACTTC
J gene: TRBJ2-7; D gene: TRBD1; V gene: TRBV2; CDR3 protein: CASSESSGTGFSEQYF; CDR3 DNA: TGTGCCAGCAGTGAAAGTAGTGGGACAGGGTTTTCCGAGCAGTACTTC
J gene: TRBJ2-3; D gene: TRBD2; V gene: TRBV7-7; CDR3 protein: CASSPTTSGGSTDTQYF; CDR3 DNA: TGTGCCAGCAGCCCCACGACTAGCGGGGGAAGCACAGATACGCAGTATTTT